Listed here are 27 T cell receptor beta chains from one sample, sequenced in a study of T cells in Graves' hyperthyroidism and ophthalmopathy (dated by TCRdb to between 2017 and 2020). Libraries were built with multiplex PCR. Sequencer: Illumina HiSeq 2000. TCR beta CDR3 regions were amplified from RNA transcripts. The first round of RT-PCR for the TCR CDR3 was performed with the HTBI primer set and the Qiagen OneStep RT-PCR kit. The public reads were reprocessed in TCRdb via fastp at Q25 and MiXCR, keeping in-frame beta chains. Rows with a matching CDR3 protein are joined into one entry that keeps the most common DNA and genes. The sample has 300,000 to 350,000 distinct CDR3 sequences on record, over 20% of them singletons. The biggest ten clones account for about 50% of the sample. Sequenced input: blood. Receptors were obtained from a woman between 45 and 65 years old with Graves' hyperthyroidism.

This clonotype showed up many times. The chain carries TRBV3-1 and TRBJ2-6; unclear D gene. V was cut by 0 bases and J by 15 bases, with 9 bases left in between. Germline V lookup: CDR1 LGHDT, CDR2 YNNKEL (reference sequence). This CDR3 region has 12 residues. The CDR3 region has the DNA TGTGCCAGCAGCCAAGAGTGGTCCCCCCTGACTTTC. Its protein product is CASSQEWSPLTF.

The chain links TRBV28 to TRBJ1-5; 7 nucleotides match TRBD1. This CDR3 spans 15 amino acids. The germline V gene encodes CDR1 MDHEN and CDR2 SYDVKM. The junction had 9 bases not matched to a gene; V was cut back by 7 bases and J by 3 bases. The CDR3 region is CASTQRTGYNQPQHF. CDR3 nucleotides: TGTGCCAGCACCCAGAGGACAGGTTACAATCAGCCCCAGCATTTT.

This clonotype was counted many times. The J gene is TRBJ1-2, the V gene TRBV6-2 or TRBV6-3, with 7 nucleotides matching TRBD1. The CDR3 covers 15 residues. With 0 bases clipped from V and 6 bases from J, the junction kept 7 bases outside the gene matches. Germline assignment: CDR1 MNHEY and CDR2 SVGEGT. The CDR3 DNA sequence: TGTGCCAGCAGTTACTCCGTTACAGGGGTCAATGGCTACACCTTC. Translation gives CASSYSVTGVNGYTF.

This clonotype has a count of ten or more. The chain couples TRBV20-1 to TRBJ2-1; D is ambiguous. CDR1 is DFQATT, CDR2 SNEGSKA, per germline (reference sequence). The CDR3 covers 14 residues. Trimming cost V 6 bases and J 5 bases, with 17 bases left between them. CDR3 amino acids: CSAPLALLNNEQFF. CDR3 DNA sequence: TGCAGTGCCCCGCTCGCTCTCCTTAACAATGAGCAGTTCTTC.

In this sample, this clonotype turned up many times. The chain has TRBV7-9 and TRBJ2-3; D might be TRBD2 (5 bases). The CDR3 contains 16 residues. Trimming stripped 5 bases from V and 3 bases from J, with 18 bases between. CDR1 SEHNR and CDR2 FQNEAQ come from the germline V gene (reference sequence). CDR3 sequence reads: CASSPPSAGLTDTQYF. CDR3 in DNA: TGTGCCAGCAGCCCCCCGTCGGCGGGTCTTACAGATACGCAGTATTTT.

This clonotype was counted many times. The rearrangement links TRBV6-4 to TRBJ1-2; D ambiguous. The V gene lost 2 bases and the J gene lost 8 bases, with 6 bases spanning the gap. Germline V gives CDR1 MRHNA, CDR2 SNTAGT. This CDR3 spans 11 amino acids. The CDR3 sequence is CASSDGAGYTF. In DNA form, the CDR3 reads TGTGCCAGCAGTGACGGAGCGGGCTACACCTTC.

This clonotype has a count of ten or more. The chain carries TRBV6-1 and TRBJ2-1, with 7 bases identical to TRBD1. Germline assignment: CDR1 MNHNS and CDR2 SASEGT. The CDR3 is made up of 15 amino acids. V lost 2 bases and J lost 2; bases outside the gene matches: 3. CDR3 DNA sequence: TGTGCCAGCAGTGAATCAGGACAGGCCTACAATGAGCAGTTCTTC. Its protein is CASSESGQAYNEQFF.

This clonotype was detected ten times or more. This CDR3 is CASSKQAQGTEAFF. The DNA for the CDR3 is TGTGCCAGCAGTAAACAAGCCCAAGGGACTGAAGCTTTCTTT. The gene calls are TRBV2 and TRBJ1-1; unclear D gene. Germline CDR1 reads SNHLY; CDR2 reads FYNNEI. The CDR3 extends over 14 amino acids. The germline V and J ends were trimmed by 5 bases and 5 bases, with 15 bases remaining between them.

The genes are TRBV6-1 and TRBJ2-2; D remains ambiguous. Per the germline V gene, CDR1 is MNHNS and CDR2 is SASEGT. Trimming removed 6 bases from V and 2 bases from J, with 16 bases in between. CDR3 length equals 16 residues. In nucleotides, the CDR3 is TGTGCCAGCAGCCCTAGAGCCTTAACTAACACCGGGGAGCTGTTTTTT. It encodes CASSPRALTNTGELFF.

This chain joins TRBV7-9 and TRBJ2-1; D is ambiguous. There are 14 residues in the CDR3. CDR1 is SEHNR and CDR2 is FQNEAQ in the germline V gene (reference sequence). V shed 1 base and J shed 5 bases, with 9 bases lying between them. CDR3 DNA sequence: TGTGCCAGCAGCTTAGGGTTACTACACAATGAGCAGTTCTTC. The encoded protein is CASSLGLLHNEQFF.

This clonotype was detected ten times or more. The chain carries TRBV2 and TRBJ2-3; 11 nucleotides line up with TRBD1. Germline loops: CDR1 SNHLY, CDR2 FYNNEI. V shed 5 bases and J 4 bases; nucleotides not matched to a gene: 5. This CDR3 spans 15 amino acids. The chain's CDR3 is CASSPGQGAADTQYF. The CDR3 coding sequence is TGTGCCAGCAGTCCCGGACAGGGGGCCGCAGATACGCAGTATTTT.

Many counts were recorded for this clonotype. The V and J genes are TRBV28 and TRBJ2-5; 11 nucleotides align to TRBD2. Trimming cost V 1 base and J 0 bases; bases outside gene matches: 1. The CDR3 has 16 residues. The germline gives CDR1 MDHEN, CDR2 SYDVKM. The CDR3 DNA follows: TGTGCCAGCAGTTTATCTAGCGGGGGGTACCAAGAGACCCAGTACTTC. This translates into CASSLSSGGYQETQYF.

The genes are TRBV13 and TRBJ2-7; possibly TRBD2 for D (5 bases). V was shortened by 7 bases and J by 12 bases, with 22 bases between the two germline ends. Per germline, CDR1 PRHDT and CDR2 FYEKMQ (reference sequence). This CDR3 contains 13 residues. Here the CDR3 reads CASTPFQERRSYF. The CDR3 DNA is TGTGCCAGCACCCCTTTTCAAGAACGGAGGTCGTACTTC. The variable domain in full, with the rest retrieved from reference TRBV13 and TRBJ2-7, is AAGVIQSPRHLIKEKRETATLKCYPIPRHDTVYWYQQGPGQDPQFLISFYEKMQSDKGSIPDRFSAQQFSDYHSELNMSSLELGDSALYFCASTPFQERRSYFGPGTRLTVT.

This clonotype came up many times. The rearrangement joins TRBV20-1 to TRBJ2-7, with a weak D call TRBD1 (6 bases). CDR3 length: 12 residues. The V gene lost 5 bases and the J gene lost 5 bases, with 13 bases spanning the gap. Germline V CDR1 and CDR2: DFQATT, SNEGSKA (reference sequence). The CDR3 bases are TGCAGTGCTCGAAGGAACAGGGACGAGCAGTACTTC. Amino acid sequence: CSARRNRDEQYF.

As regards this clonotype: Possible read error: a much larger clone is one base away. The chain combines TRBV2 with TRBJ1-1; a possible D gene is TRBD1 (5 bases). With 7 bases removed from V and 9 bases from J, the gap between germline ends came to 24 bases. CDR1 is SNHLY and CDR2 is FYNNEI in the germline V gene. CDR3 length equals 15 residues. The CDR3 region is CASKGAGGVLKKAFF. For the CDR3, the DNA is TGTGCCAGCAAAGGGGCAGGCGGTGTCTTAAAGAAAGCTTTCTTT.

This clonotype was recorded many times. CDR3 sequence (DNA): TGTGCCAGCAGTGCTAGGGGGGACACTGAAGCTTTCTTT. It codes for CASSARGDTEAFF. The chain joins TRBV6-1 to TRBJ1-1, with D possibly being TRBD1 (6 bases). The V gene's germline CDR1 is MNHNS and CDR2 SASEGT. This CDR3 contains 13 residues. V was cut by 4 bases and J by 3 bases, with 9 bases left in between.

In regard to this clonotype: A single base separates this from a much larger clone, so it may be a read error. The rearrangement joins TRBV6-1 to TRBJ1-2, with no clear D. V lost 3 bases and J lost 4, with 6 bases in between. This CDR3 has 12 amino acids. CDR1 is MNHNS, CDR2 SASEGT, per germline. As DNA, the CDR3 is TGTGCCAGCAGTGACAGTGGCTATGGCTACACCTTC. Its translation is CASSDSGYGYTF.

This clonotype was seen repeatedly, ten times or more. V gene TRBV5-1 combines with J gene TRBJ2-1; 7 bases line up with TRBD1. CDR1 is SGHRS and CDR2 is YFSETQ in the germline V gene. The V gene end was trimmed by 4 bases and the J gene end by 1 base; junction bases not matched to a gene: 8. The CDR3 is 16 residues long. The CDR3 protein is CASSTTGQGSYNEQFF. The CDR3, as DNA: TGCGCCAGCAGCACGACAGGGCAGGGATCCTACAATGAGCAGTTCTTC.

This CDR3 is CASSRSGGMREQYF. The CDR3 coding sequence is TGTGCCAGCTCACGGAGCGGGGGGATGCGCGAGCAGTACTTC. J is TRBJ2-7 and V is TRBV18; 9 bases align to TRBD2. Germline-derived CDR1 and CDR2 are KGHSH and LQKENI. V lost 4 bases and J lost 6; bases outside the gene matches: 7. The CDR3 has 14 amino acids. The variable domain in full, with the rest retrieved from reference TRBV18 and TRBJ2-7, is NAGVMQNPRHLVRRRGQEARLRCSPMKGHSHVYWYRQLPEEGLKFMVYLQKENIIDESGMPKERFSAEFPKEGPSILRIQQVVRGDSAAYFCASSRSGGMREQYFGPGTRLTVT.

This clonotype has a count of ten or more. This sequence joins TRBV7-9 and TRBJ2-7, with a weak D call TRBD2 (6 bases). From germline, CDR1 is SEHNR and CDR2 FQNEAQ (reference sequence). The germline V and J ends were trimmed by 5 bases and 4 bases, with 18 bases remaining between them. This CDR3 is built from 15 residues. CDR3 region: CASSALAKPTYEQYF. CDR3 in DNA: TGTGCCAGCAGCGCCCTAGCGAAGCCAACATACGAGCAGTACTTC.

The chain links TRBV10-3 to TRBJ2-1; TRBD2 matches 14 bases. J lost 5 bases, V lost 10 bases, and 7 bases had no gene match. The V gene's germline CDR1 is ENHRY and CDR2 SYGVKD. The CDR3 loop spans 15 amino acids. The CDR3 region has the DNA TGTGCCACCGTTAGGGGACTAGCGGGGGACAATGAGCAGTTCTTC. It specifies CATVRGLAGDNEQFF.

This clonotype was detected only once. CDR3 sequence (DNA): TGCGCCAGCAGCTTTACGCGTCTCTCGAACACCGGGGAGCTGTTTTTT. Translating gives CASSFTRLSNTGELFF. This chain joins TRBV5-1 and TRBJ2-2; D gene unclear. The CDR3 consists of 16 residues. V was cut by 2 bases and J by 0 bases, with 11 bases left in between. Germline loops: CDR1 SGHRS, CDR2 YFSETQ.

This clonotype was observed at least ten times. The rearrangement links TRBV30 to TRBJ2-3, with 8 nucleotides matching TRBD2. The CDR3 covers 15 residues. V was pared by 0 bases and J by 2 bases, with 4 bases of the junction left unmatched. The germline CDR1 and CDR2 sequences are GTSNPN and SVGIG (reference sequence). The CDR3 bases are TGTGCCTGGAGTGTAGAGCGGGGGTCCACAGATACGCAGTATTTT. Its translation: CAWSVERGSTDTQYF. The complete variable domain, with remaining parts taken from reference TRBV30 and TRBJ2-3, reads SQTIHQWPATLVQPVGSPLSLECTVEGTSNPNLYWYRQAAGRGLQLLFYSVGIGQISSEVPQNLSASRPQDRQFILSSKKLLLSDSGFYLCAWSVERGSTDTQYFGPGTRLTVL.

This clonotype was counted many times. The chain carries TRBV20-1 and TRBJ1-3, with D tentatively TRBD1 (5 bases). Germline CDR1 DFQATT, CDR2 SNEGSKA (reference sequence). V lost 5 bases and J 0 bases, leaving 8 bases between the germline ends. CDR3 length: 13 residues. The CDR3 sequence: CSAATGSGNTIYF. DNA of the CDR3: TGCAGTGCTGCTACAGGCTCTGGAAACACCATATATTTT.

This clonotype was counted at least ten times. The chain carries TRBV11-2 and TRBJ2-1; 7 bases fit TRBD2. The V gene's germline CDR1 is SGHAT and CDR2 FQNNGV. Losses at the gene ends were 2 bases for V and 8 bases for J; bases not matched to a gene: 9. CDR3 length equals 15 residues. The DNA of the CDR3 is TGTGCCAGCAGCTTACAGGTCGGGAGGCTGGATGAGCAGTTCTTC. Its translation: CASSLQVGRLDEQFF. The full variable domain, its missing parts supplied by reference TRBV11-2 and TRBJ2-1, is EAGVAQSPRYKIIEKRQSVAFWCNPISGHATLYWYQQILGQGPKLLIQFQNNGVVDDSQLPKDRFSAERLKGVDSTLKIQPAKLEDSAVYLCASSLQVGRLDEQFFGPGTRLTVL.

The chain joins TRBV30 to TRBJ2-1; the D is unclear. V lost 5 bases, J lost 4 bases, and 6 bases lay in between. The CDR3 runs to 11 residues. CDR1 is GTSNPN, CDR2 SVGIG, per germline (reference sequence). This CDR3 reads CAWRQYNEQFF. The CDR3 DNA reads TGTGCCTGGCGCCAGTACAATGAGCAGTTCTTC.

This clonotype appeared many times. The chain employs TRBV11-2 and TRBJ2-1; perhaps TRBD2 as D (5 bases). Germline V lookup: CDR1 SGHAT, CDR2 FQNNGV. Trimming took off 5 bases at V and 7 bases at J, with 18 bases between the two ends. The CDR3 is 15 amino acids. CDR3 DNA sequence: TGTGCCAGCAGCATCCAGAGTAGCGCAACGAATGAGCAGTTCTTC. It specifies CASSIQSSATNEQFF.